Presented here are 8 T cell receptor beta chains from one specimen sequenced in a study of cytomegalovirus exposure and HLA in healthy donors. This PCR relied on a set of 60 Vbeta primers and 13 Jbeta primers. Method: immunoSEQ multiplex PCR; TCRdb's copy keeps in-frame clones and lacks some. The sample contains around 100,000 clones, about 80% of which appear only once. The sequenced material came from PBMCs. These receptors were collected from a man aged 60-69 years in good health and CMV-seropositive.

DNA for the CDR3: TGCGCCAGCAGCTCCCTAGCTGGCCTTAGCACCGGGGAGCTGTTTTTT. This sequence encodes CASSSLAGLSTGELFF. The rearrangement joins TRBV5-1 to TRBJ2-2, with D perhaps TRBD2 (5 bases). Trimming cost V 3 bases and J 4 bases, with 16 bases left between them. The CDR3 has 16 residues. The germline V gene has CDR1 SGHRS and CDR2 YFSETQ.

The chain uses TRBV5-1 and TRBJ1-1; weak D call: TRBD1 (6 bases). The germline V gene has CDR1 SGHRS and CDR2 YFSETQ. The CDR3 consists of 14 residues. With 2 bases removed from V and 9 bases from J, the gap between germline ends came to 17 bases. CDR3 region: CASSFSDPGGQAFF. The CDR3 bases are TGCGCCAGCAGCTTCTCGGACCCGGGGGGGCAAGCTTTCTTT. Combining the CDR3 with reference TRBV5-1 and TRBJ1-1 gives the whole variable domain KAGVTQTPRYLIKTRGQQVTLSCSPISGHRSVSWYQQTPGQGLQFLFEYFSETQRNKGNFPGRFSGRQFSNSRSEMNVSTLELGDSALYLCASSFSDPGGQAFFGQGTRLTVV.

The CDR3 here is CASSRQLTSGVSDTQYF. The CDR3 DNA reads TGTGCCAGCAGCCGCCAATTGACTAGCGGGGTCTCAGATACGCAGTATTTT. The rearrangement links TRBV11-2 to TRBJ2-3, with TRBD2 matching over 11 bases. CDR3 length: 17 residues. Germline CDR1 SGHAT, CDR2 FQNNGV. Trimming at V came to 5 bases and at J to 4 bases, leaving 11 bases not matched to a gene.

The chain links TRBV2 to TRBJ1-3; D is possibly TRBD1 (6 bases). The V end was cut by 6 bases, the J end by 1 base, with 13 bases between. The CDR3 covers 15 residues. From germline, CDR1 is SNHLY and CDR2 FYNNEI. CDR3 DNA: TGTGCCAGCAGCCTGACAGGACCATCTGGAAACACCATATATTTT. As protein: CASSLTGPSGNTIYF. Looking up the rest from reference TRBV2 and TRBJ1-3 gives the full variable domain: EPEVTQTPSHQVTQMGQEVILRCVPISNHLYFYWYRQILGQKVEFLVSFYNNEISEKSEIFDDQFSVERPDGSNFTLKIRSTKLEDSAMYFCASSLTGPSGNTIYFGEGSWLTVV.

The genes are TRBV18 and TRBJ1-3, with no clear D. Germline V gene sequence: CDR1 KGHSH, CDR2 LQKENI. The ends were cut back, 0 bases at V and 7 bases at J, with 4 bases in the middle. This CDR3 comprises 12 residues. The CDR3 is CASSPPENTIYF. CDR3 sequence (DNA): TGTGCCAGCTCACCACCGGAGAACACCATATATTTT.

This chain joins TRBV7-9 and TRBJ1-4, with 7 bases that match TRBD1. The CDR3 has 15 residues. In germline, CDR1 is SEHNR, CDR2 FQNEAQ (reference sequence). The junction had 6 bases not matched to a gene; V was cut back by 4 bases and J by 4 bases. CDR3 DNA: TGTGCCAGCAGCTCTTCGGGACAGTTTAATGAAAAACTGTTTTTT. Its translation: CASSSSGQFNEKLFF.

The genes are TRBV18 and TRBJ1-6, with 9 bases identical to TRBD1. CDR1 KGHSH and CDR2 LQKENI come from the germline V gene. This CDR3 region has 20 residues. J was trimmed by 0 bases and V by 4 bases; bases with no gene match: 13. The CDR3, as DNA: TGTGCCAGCTCACTTGGGACAGGGCGCCTCTCCAGCTCCTATAATTCACCCCTCCACTTT. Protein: CASSLGTGRLSSSYNSPLHF.

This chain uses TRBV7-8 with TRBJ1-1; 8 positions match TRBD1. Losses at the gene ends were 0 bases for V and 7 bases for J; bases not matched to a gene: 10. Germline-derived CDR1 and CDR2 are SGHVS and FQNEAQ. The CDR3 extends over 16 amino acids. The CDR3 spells CASSLAQTGANREAFF. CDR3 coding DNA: TGTGCCAGCAGCTTAGCCCAGACAGGGGCGAATCGTGAAGCTTTCTTT. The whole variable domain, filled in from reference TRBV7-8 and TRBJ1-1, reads GAGVSQSPRYKVAKRGQDVALRCDPISGHVSLFWYQQALGQGPEFLTYFQNEAQLDKSGLPSDRFFAERPEGSVSTLKIQRTQQEDSAVYLCASSLAQTGANREAFFGQGTRLTVV.